The present entry profiles one TCR beta chain with its context. As yet, its antigen is unknown. This entry is derived from a study of cytotoxic CD8 clonotypes in ibrutinib-treated CLL. On the study more broadly: The group held about 11 relapsed/refractory and 15 treatment-naive patients, with roughly 17 IGHV unmutated. Samples yielded averages of hundreds of thousands of productive templates and more than 90,000 productive rearrangements. General study points: Clonality went up at the time of ibrutinib response, stayed stable in sustained remission, and later dropped back toward its baseline level at progression.

Generated by immunoSEQ multiplex PCR, the TCRdb table keeps only in-frame clones and is missing some. The table lists 110,000 to 150,000 clones, more than 85% of them singletons. V lost 2 bases and J lost 3, with 12 bases in between. Germline CDR1 SNHLY, CDR2 FYNNEI. This CDR3 contains 15 residues. The chain recombines TRBV2 with TRBJ2-3; TRBD2 is a possible D gene (5 bases). This receptor was obtained from a human donor with chronic lymphocytic leukemia. The sample was PBMCs, taken after 12 months of ibrutinib treatment. In DNA form, the CDR3 reads TGTGCCAGCAGTGAATCAAGGACTGTGACAGATACGCAGTATTTT. It translates to CASSESRTVTDTQYF.